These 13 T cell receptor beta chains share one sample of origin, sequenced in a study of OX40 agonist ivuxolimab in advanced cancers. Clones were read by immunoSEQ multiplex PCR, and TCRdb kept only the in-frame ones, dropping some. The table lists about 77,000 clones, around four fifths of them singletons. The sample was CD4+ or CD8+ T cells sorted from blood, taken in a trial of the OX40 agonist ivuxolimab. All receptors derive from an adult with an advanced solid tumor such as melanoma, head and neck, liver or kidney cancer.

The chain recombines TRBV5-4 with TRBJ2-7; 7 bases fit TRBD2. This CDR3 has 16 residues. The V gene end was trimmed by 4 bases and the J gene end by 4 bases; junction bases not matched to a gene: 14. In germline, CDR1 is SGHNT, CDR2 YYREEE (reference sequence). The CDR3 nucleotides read TGTGCCAGCAGCACTCCTCCGGGACTATCAGGTTACGAGCAGTACTTC. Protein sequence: CASSTPPGLSGYEQYF.

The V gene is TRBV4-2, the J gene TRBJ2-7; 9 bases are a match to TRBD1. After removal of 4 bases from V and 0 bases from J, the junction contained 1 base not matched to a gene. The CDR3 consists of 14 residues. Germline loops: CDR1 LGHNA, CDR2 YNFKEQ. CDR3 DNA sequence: TGTGCCAGCAGCCGGGACAGGGTCTCCTACGAGCAGTACTTC. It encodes CASSRDRVSYEQYF.

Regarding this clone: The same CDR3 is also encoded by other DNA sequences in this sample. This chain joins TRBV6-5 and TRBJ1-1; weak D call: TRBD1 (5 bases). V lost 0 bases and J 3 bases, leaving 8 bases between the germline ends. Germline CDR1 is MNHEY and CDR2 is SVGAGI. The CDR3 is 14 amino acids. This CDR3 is CASSYSRGDTEAFF. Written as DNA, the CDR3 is TGTGCCAGCAGTTACTCTCGGGGGGACACTGAAGCTTTCTTT.

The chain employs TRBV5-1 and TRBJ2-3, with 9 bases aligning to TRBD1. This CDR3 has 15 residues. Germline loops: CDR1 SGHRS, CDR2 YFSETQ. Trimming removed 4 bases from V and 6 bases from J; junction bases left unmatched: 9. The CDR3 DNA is TGCGCCAGCAGCCCCGGGACAGGGACGGTGGATACGCAGTATTTT. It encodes CASSPGTGTVDTQYF.

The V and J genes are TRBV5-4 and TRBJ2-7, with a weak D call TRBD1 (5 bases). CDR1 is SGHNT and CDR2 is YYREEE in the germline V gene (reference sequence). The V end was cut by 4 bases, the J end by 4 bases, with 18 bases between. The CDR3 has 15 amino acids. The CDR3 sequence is CASSLGQGAQYEQYF. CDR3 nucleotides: TGTGCCAGCAGCCTGGGGCAGGGTGCTCAGTACGAGCAGTACTTC.

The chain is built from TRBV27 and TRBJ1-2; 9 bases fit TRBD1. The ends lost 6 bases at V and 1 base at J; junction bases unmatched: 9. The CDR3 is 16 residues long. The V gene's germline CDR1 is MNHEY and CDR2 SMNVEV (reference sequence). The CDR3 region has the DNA TGTGCCAGCAGGATTACAGGGGGCGGAGATAACTATGGCTACACCTTC. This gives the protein CASRITGGGDNYGYTF.

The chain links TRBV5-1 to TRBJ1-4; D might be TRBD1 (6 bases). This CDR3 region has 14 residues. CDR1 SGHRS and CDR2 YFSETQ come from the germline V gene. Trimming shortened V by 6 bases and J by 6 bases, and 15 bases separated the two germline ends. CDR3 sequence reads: CASTRGGGDEKLFF. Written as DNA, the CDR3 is TGCGCCAGCACCCGAGGGGGAGGAGATGAAAAACTGTTTTTT.

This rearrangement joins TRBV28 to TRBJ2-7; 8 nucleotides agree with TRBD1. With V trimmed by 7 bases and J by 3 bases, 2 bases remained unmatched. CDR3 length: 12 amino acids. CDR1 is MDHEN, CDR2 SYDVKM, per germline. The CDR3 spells CASIGQGYEQYF. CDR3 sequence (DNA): TGTGCCAGCATAGGACAGGGCTACGAGCAGTACTTC.

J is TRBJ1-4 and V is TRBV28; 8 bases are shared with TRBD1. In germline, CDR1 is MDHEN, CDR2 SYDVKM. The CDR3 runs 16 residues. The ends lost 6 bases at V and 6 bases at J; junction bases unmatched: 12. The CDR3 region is CASRPGQVVRDEKLFF. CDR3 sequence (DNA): TGTGCCAGCAGACCGGGACAGGTCGTAAGGGATGAAAAACTGTTTTTT.

The chain's CDR3 is CASSDSWQPQHF. CDR3 DNA: TGTGCCAGCAGTGATAGTTGGCAGCCCCAGCATTTT. This chain connects TRBV2 to TRBJ1-5; the D is unclear. With 3 bases removed from V and 7 bases from J, the gap between germline ends came to 7 bases. This CDR3 has 12 amino acids. Looked up from germline, CDR1 is SNHLY and CDR2 is FYNNEI.

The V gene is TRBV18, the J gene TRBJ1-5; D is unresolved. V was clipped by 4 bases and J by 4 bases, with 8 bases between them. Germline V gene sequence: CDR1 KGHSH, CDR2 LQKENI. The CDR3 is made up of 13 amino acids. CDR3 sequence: CASSLATNQPQHF. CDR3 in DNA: TGTGCCAGCTCACTCGCAACTAATCAGCCCCAGCATTTT.

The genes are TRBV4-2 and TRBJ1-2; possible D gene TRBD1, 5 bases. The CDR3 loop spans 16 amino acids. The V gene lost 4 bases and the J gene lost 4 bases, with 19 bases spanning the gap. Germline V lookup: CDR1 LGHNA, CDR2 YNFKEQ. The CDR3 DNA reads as TGTGCCAGCAGCCCCTCTGCCGGGGGAAGCGCCTATGGCTACACCTTC. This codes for CASSPSAGGSAYGYTF.

CDR3 amino acids: CASSPPGGGNYGYTF. In DNA form, the CDR3 reads TGTGCCAGCAGTCCCCCCGGAGGGGGCAACTATGGCTACACCTTC. The chain uses TRBV6-5 and TRBJ1-2, with 7 bases fitting TRBD1. CDR1 and CDR2 (germline): MNHEY, SVGAGI. This CDR3 contains 15 residues. The ends lost 5 bases at V and 2 bases at J; junction bases unmatched: 8.